What follows is one TCR beta chain and its context. No antigen is known for it. This sample was included in a study of CD8+ T cells in alopecia areata. Investigators isolated RNA and reverse transcribed it into cDNA to act as the sequencing template. Only in-frame clones appear in the TCRdb table, and some are missing; sequencing was by immunoSEQ multiplex PCR. The data hold about 220,000 clones, with about 57% observed a single time. Notes on the study in general: Scalp clonality, along with expanded CD8+ clones among the top 100, was significantly decreased by tofacitinib. Unlike in mice, where it was clearer, TCR sharing across patients was less clear, possibly HLA-related. Researchers say the link of baseline CD8+ expansion to response remains uncertain, with one nonresponder.

The CDR3 totals 18 residues. CDR1 is MGHRA, CDR2 YSYEKL, per germline. The ends lost 1 base at V and 7 bases at J; junction bases unmatched: 18. The treatment was: oral pan-JAK inhibitor, 5-10 mg twice daily. Sequencing used CD4+ T cells sorted from blood, obtained at week 4, from a patient treated with tofacitinib. The origin of this receptor is a human donor with alopecia areata. The chain has TRBV4-1 and TRBJ2-5, with 7 bases lining up with TRBD2. CDR3 loop: CASSQGQSGASTQWTQYF. In nucleotides, the CDR3 is TGCGCCAGCAGCCAAGGACAAAGCGGGGCTTCCACTCAGTGGACCCAGTACTTC.